These 15 T cell receptor beta chains were all obtained from the same sample, sequenced in a study of blood T cell repertoires in COVID-19. Sequencing used immunoSEQ multiplex PCR; TCRdb keeps in-frame clones, though not all of them. The sample records about 170,000 clones, 85% being singletons. Source material: peripheral blood. The receptors stem from a woman of 80 years or more with COVID-19, enrolled during active disease.

In its sample, this clone was seen a few times. The chain has TRBV7-3 and TRBJ1-2; 11 bases fit TRBD1. The CDR3 runs to 15 residues. Trimming cost V 0 bases and J 5 bases; bases outside gene matches: 2. The germline V gene encodes CDR1 SGHTA and CDR2 FQGTGA. The CDR3 sequence is CASSLTGQGGYGYTF. CDR3 nucleotides: TGTGCCAGCAGCTTAACGGGACAGGGGGGTTATGGCTACACCTTC.

This clone was seen a handful of times. The gene calls are TRBV24-1 and TRBJ1-5, with 8 bases that match TRBD1. This CDR3 contains 14 residues. CDR1 is KGHDR, CDR2 SFDVKD, per germline. Trimming cost V 12 bases and J 7 bases; bases outside gene matches: 13. This chain's CDR3 is CAQRTGLVRQPQHF. DNA of the CDR3: TGTGCCCAGAGGACAGGGTTAGTTCGACAGCCCCAGCATTTT.

This chain connects TRBV19 to TRBJ1-6; D might be TRBD1 (6 bases). The CDR3 extends over 15 amino acids. The ends were cut back, 3 bases at V and 7 bases at J, with 13 bases in the middle. Germline CDR1 is LNHDA and CDR2 is SQIVND (reference sequence). CDR3 region: CASSMGGQTNSPLHF. The CDR3 nucleotides read TGTGCCAGTAGTATGGGTGGACAGACGAATTCACCCCTCCACTTT. Full variable domain (remainder filled in from reference TRBV19 and TRBJ1-6): DGGITQSPKYLFRKEGQNVTLSCEQNLNHDAMYWYRQDPGQGLRLIYYSQIVNDFQKGDIAEGYSVSREKKESFPLTVTSAQKNPTAFYLCASSMGGQTNSPLHFGNGTRLTVT.

The chain employs TRBV5-1 and TRBJ2-3; TRBD2 aligns across 9 bases. Germline-derived CDR1 and CDR2 are SGHRS and YFSETQ. CDR3 length: 17 amino acids. After removal of 1 base from V and 3 bases from J, the junction contained 9 bases not matched to a gene. This chain's CDR3 is CASSLTLSGSSTDTQYF. The CDR3 nucleotides are TGCGCCAGCAGCTTGACACTTAGCGGGAGTAGTACAGATACGCAGTATTTT.

Here the CDR3 DNA reads TGTGCCAGCAGCCCGCGGGGAGGTGGCTACACCTTC. Translating gives CASSPRGGGYTF. J is TRBJ1-2 and V is TRBV11-3; D not resolved. Trimming stripped 5 bases from V and 7 bases from J, with 11 bases between. This CDR3 contains 12 residues. The germline V gene has CDR1 SGHNT and CDR2 YENEEA.

CDR3 DNA: TGTGCCAGCAGCTTGGGGGGGACAGGGCGTGTAGGCTATGGCTACACCTTC. The encoded protein is CASSLGGTGRVGYGYTF. The chain combines TRBV5-4 with TRBJ1-2; TRBD1 agrees at 9 bases. CDR3 length equals 17 residues. Germline trimming cut 0 bases from V and 4 bases from J; bases unmatched to any gene: 10. The germline gives CDR1 SGHNT, CDR2 YYREEE (reference sequence).

The V call is TRBV6-6, the J call TRBJ1-3; weak D call: TRBD1 (5 bases). Germline loops: CDR1 MNHNY, CDR2 SVGAGI (reference sequence). V gave up 5 bases and J gave up 0 bases, with 11 bases separating them. The CDR3 consists of 15 residues. The CDR3 protein is CASSLDSFSGNTIYF. For the CDR3, the DNA is TGTGCCAGCAGTCTAGACAGTTTCTCTGGAAACACCATATATTTT.

V is TRBV19 and J is TRBJ2-6, with 11 bases fitting TRBD2. Per germline, CDR1 LNHDA and CDR2 SQIVND (reference sequence). The CDR3 is 19 amino acids. The trim removed 4 bases at V and 0 bases at J, leaving 8 bases unmatched. CDR3 DNA: TGTGCCAGTAGTACCCCGACTAGCGGGGCCGGCTCTGGGGCCAACGTCCTGACTTTC. This translates into CASSTPTSGAGSGANVLTF.

The chain combines TRBV2 with TRBJ2-7; the D gene is possibly TRBD2 (5 bases). In germline, CDR1 is SNHLY, CDR2 FYNNEI. This CDR3 has 16 amino acids. V was clipped by 3 bases and J by 7 bases, with 22 bases between them. The CDR3 is CASSEAADPSLREQYF. The CDR3 nucleotides are TGTGCCAGCAGTGAGGCAGCGGACCCATCCCTAAGGGAGCAGTACTTC.

The chain is built from TRBV6-5 and TRBJ1-6; D call uncertain. Per germline, CDR1 MNHEY and CDR2 SVGAGI. This CDR3 has 14 residues. With 7 bases removed from V and 10 bases from J, the gap between germline ends came to 17 bases. The CDR3 nucleotides read TGTGCCAGCACTCTCGGGAACCAGAAATCACCCCTCCACTTT. It is translated as CASTLGNQKSPLHF.

The chain uses TRBV29-1 and TRBJ1-4; maybe TRBD1 (5 bases). Deletions cut 7 bases from V and 4 bases from J, with 10 bases between. CDR3 length: 12 amino acids. The V gene's germline CDR1 is SQVTM and CDR2 ANQGSEA. CDR3 DNA: TGCAGCGCGACAGTAAATAATGAAAAACTGTTTTTT. Protein product: CSATVNNEKLFF.

This chain uses TRBV6-4 with TRBJ1-2, with unresolved D. Trimming shortened V by 3 bases and J by 7 bases, and 18 bases separated the two germline ends. From germline, CDR1 is MRHNA and CDR2 SNTAGT. The CDR3 covers 15 residues. CDR3 in amino acids: CASSEVLGSIIGYTF. The CDR3 DNA is TGTGCCAGCAGTGAAGTCTTGGGCAGTATCATTGGCTACACCTTC.

J is TRBJ1-4 and V is TRBV9; 8 nucleotides agree with TRBD1. Per the germline V gene, CDR1 is SGDLS and CDR2 is YYNGEE. The CDR3 has 17 amino acids. Germline trimming cut 3 bases from V and 5 bases from J; bases unmatched to any gene: 12. CDR3 nucleotide sequence: TGTGCCAGCAGCGGCGAGCCAGGGGGCGTTTTGAATGAAAAACTGTTTTTT. This translates into CASSGEPGGVLNEKLFF.

The chain employs TRBV28 and TRBJ2-7; D is possibly TRBD2 (6 bases). CDR3 length: 15 residues. CDR1 is MDHEN and CDR2 is SYDVKM in the germline V gene. Between the trimmed V and J ends, which lost 2 bases and 5 bases, there was a span of 16 bases. The CDR3 region is CASSLRGRSGDEQYF. CDR3 sequence (DNA): TGTGCCAGCAGTTTACGAGGGAGGAGTGGAGACGAGCAGTACTTC.

V and J are TRBV6-5 and TRBJ1-1; D is ambiguous. The CDR3 has 12 residues. Per germline, CDR1 MNHEY and CDR2 SVGAGI. Trimming removed 10 bases at V and 8 bases at J, with 17 bases between. In DNA, the CDR3 is TGTGCCATCAACTCACCTCGCCTCGAAGCTTTCTTT. It encodes CAINSPRLEAFF.